These 9 T cell receptor beta chains share one sample of origin, sequenced in a study of cytomegalovirus exposure and HLA in healthy donors. 13 Jbeta primers and 60 Vbeta primers were used for the PCR. Using immunoSEQ multiplex PCR, the repertoire was profiled, and TCRdb retains in-frame clones only, with some absent. The sample has about 120,000 clones, around 75% seen once. Sequenced material: PBMCs. The receptors were gathered from a man aged 25-45 years in good health and CMV-seronegative.

This chain joins TRBV19 and TRBJ1-2; 7 bases fit TRBD1. In germline, CDR1 is LNHDA, CDR2 SQIVND (reference sequence). This CDR3 is built from 14 residues. V was clipped by 5 bases and J by 4 bases; unmatched bases: 7. CDR3: CASSSDRLAYGYTF. The DNA for the CDR3 is TGTGCCAGTAGTTCGGACAGGCTGGCCTATGGCTACACCTTC.

The chain employs TRBV6-4 and TRBJ2-3; 9 nucleotides agree with TRBD2. V was pared by 0 bases and J by 3 bases, with 4 bases of the junction left unmatched. The length of the CDR3 is 16 residues. Germline CDR1 reads MRHNA; CDR2 reads SNTAGT. The CDR3, as DNA: TGTGCCAGCAGTGACTCTGGCGGGGGGGGAACAGATACGCAGTATTTT. It specifies CASSDSGGGGTDTQYF.

The chain uses TRBV5-1 and TRBJ2-6; TRBD1 aligns across 9 bases. The CDR3 is 19 amino acids. Unmatched junction bases numbered 11, after V lost 4 bases and J lost 0 bases. The V gene's germline CDR1 is SGHRS and CDR2 YFSETQ. CDR3 amino acids: CASSAGQGGVSSGANVLTF. The CDR3, as DNA: TGCGCCAGCAGCGCGGGACAGGGCGGGGTAAGCTCTGGGGCCAACGTCCTGACTTTC. Combining the CDR3 with reference TRBV5-1 and TRBJ2-6 gives the whole variable domain KAGVTQTPRYLIKTRGQQVTLSCSPISGHRSVSWYQQTPGQGLQFLFEYFSETQRNKGNFPGRFSGRQFSNSRSEMNVSTLELGDSALYLCASSAGQGGVSSGANVLTFGAGSRLTVL.

On this clone itself: One junction end disagrees with the germline gene, perhaps due to a read error. The chain links TRBV13 to TRBJ2-4, with a weak D call TRBD1 (6 bases). The CDR3 is 17 amino acids. Germline assignment: CDR1 PRHDT and CDR2 FYEKMQ (reference sequence). CDR3 amino acids: CASSPSTGTLAKNSQYF. The CDR3 DNA reads TGTGCCAGCAGCCCCTCAACAGGGACCTTAGCCAAAAACAGTCAGTACTTC.

This chain connects TRBV30 to TRBJ1-5; possible D gene TRBD1, 5 bases. This CDR3 has 13 residues. The V gene's germline CDR1 is GTSNPN and CDR2 SVGIG (reference sequence). Deletions cut 5 bases from V and 4 bases from J, with 12 bases between. DNA for the CDR3: TGTGCCTGGGGGGACGGGGGAAATCAGCCCCAGCATTTT. This sequence encodes CAWGDGGNQPQHF.

This CDR3 reads CASSEALGGTKETQYF. CDR3 bases: TGTGCCAGCAGTGAAGCGCTTGGCGGGACGAAAGAGACCCAGTACTTC. This chain connects TRBV2 to TRBJ2-5; the D gene is possibly TRBD2 (6 bases). Germline CDR1 is SNHLY and CDR2 is FYNNEI. The CDR3 covers 16 residues. Trimming took off 0 bases at V and 3 bases at J, with 14 bases between the two ends.

This chain links TRBV2 with TRBJ1-6, with TRBD1 as a possible D gene (5 bases). Trimming took off 1 base at V and 1 base at J, with 17 bases between the two ends. The V gene's germline CDR1 is SNHLY and CDR2 FYNNEI. The CDR3 contains 19 residues. DNA of the CDR3: TGTGCCAGCAGTGAAGTGGTGGGACTCTCATGGTCCTATAATTCACCCCTCCACTTT. Protein: CASSEVVGLSWSYNSPLHF.

V and J are TRBV5-1 and TRBJ1-1; D is possibly TRBD1 (5 bases). Trimming removed 4 bases from V and 8 bases from J, with 15 bases in between. The CDR3 totals 13 residues. Germline CDR1 is SGHRS and CDR2 is YFSETQ. CDR3: CASSPDPRTEAFF. DNA of the CDR3: TGCGCCAGCAGCCCGGACCCGCGGACAGAAGCTTTCTTT.

V gene TRBV27 combines with J gene TRBJ2-1; 11 nucleotides line up with TRBD2. Losses at the gene ends were 2 bases for V and 6 bases for J; bases not matched to a gene: 6. The germline gives CDR1 MNHEY, CDR2 SMNVEV (reference sequence). The length of the CDR3 is 16 residues. In DNA, the CDR3 is TGTGCCAGCAGTTTACTGTCTAGCGGGGGGACCAATGAGCAGTTCTTC. Its translation is CASSLLSSGGTNEQFF.